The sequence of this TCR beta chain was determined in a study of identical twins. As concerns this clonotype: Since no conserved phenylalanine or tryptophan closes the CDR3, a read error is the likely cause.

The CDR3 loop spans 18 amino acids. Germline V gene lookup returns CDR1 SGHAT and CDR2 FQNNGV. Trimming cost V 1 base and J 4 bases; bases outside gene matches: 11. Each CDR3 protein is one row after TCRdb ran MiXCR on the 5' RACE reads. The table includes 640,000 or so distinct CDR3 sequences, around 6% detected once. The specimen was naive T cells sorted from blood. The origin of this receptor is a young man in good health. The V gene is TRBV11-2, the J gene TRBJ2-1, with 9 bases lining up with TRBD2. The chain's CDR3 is CASSLVRSGAGGYNEQFL. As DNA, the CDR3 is TGTGCCAGCAGCTTAGTGAGGTCCGGAGCGGGAGGATACAATGAGCAGTTCTTA.